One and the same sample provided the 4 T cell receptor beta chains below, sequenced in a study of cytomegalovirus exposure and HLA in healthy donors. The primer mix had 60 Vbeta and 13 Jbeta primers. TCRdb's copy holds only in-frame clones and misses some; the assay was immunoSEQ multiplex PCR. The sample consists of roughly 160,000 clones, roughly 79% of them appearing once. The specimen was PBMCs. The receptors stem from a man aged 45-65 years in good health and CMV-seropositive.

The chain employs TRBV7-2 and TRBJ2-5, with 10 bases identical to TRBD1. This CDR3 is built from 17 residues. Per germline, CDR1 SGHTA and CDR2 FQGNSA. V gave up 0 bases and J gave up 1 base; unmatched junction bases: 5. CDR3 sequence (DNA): TGTGCCAGCAGCTTAGCACGGGACAGGGGAACCCAAGAGACCCAGTACTTC. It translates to CASSLARDRGTQETQYF.

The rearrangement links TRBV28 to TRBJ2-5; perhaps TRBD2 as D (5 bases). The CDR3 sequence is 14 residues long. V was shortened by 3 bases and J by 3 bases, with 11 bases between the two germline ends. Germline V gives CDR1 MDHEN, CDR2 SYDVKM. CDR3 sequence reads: CASSFRLPEETQYF. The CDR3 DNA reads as TGTGCCAGCAGTTTCAGACTACCCGAAGAGACCCAGTACTTC.

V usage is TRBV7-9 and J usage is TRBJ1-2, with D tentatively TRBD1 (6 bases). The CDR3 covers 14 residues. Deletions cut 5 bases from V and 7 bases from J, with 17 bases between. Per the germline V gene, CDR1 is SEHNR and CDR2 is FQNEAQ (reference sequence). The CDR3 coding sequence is TGTGCCAGCAGCGCCCGGGACACCTATAGTGGCTACACCTTC. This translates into CASSARDTYSGYTF.

The CDR3 here is CASSQEESGGRTDTQYF. In nucleotides, the CDR3 is TGCGCCAGCAGCCAAGAGGAAAGCGGGGGGAGGACAGATACGCAGTATTTT. V and J are TRBV4-1 and TRBJ2-3, with TRBD2 matching 9 bases. V was clipped by 0 bases and J by 3 bases; unmatched bases: 7. The germline gives CDR1 MGHRA, CDR2 YSYEKL. The CDR3 length is 17 residues.